The subject of this entry is one T cell receptor beta chain. This entry is derived from a study of CD8+CD57+ T cells in acquired aplastic anemia. Both TCR beta VDJ combination and CDR3 sequence profiling were carried out. Genomic DNA was the template for this profiling. TCRdb re-called the reads with MiXCR, one entry per CDR3 protein. The repertoire consists of about 180,000 distinct CDR3 sequences, with 63% occurring once and the leading ten covering about 39%. Selection for sequencing was limited to patients who had shown CD8+CD57+ cell expansion by flow cytometry. Looked up from germline, CDR1 is SNHLY and CDR2 is FYNNEI. This CDR3 spans 15 amino acids. The V gene end was trimmed by 3 bases and the J gene end by 3 bases; junction bases not matched to a gene: 7.

The sequence was obtained from a human donor with aplastic anemia. V gene TRBV2 combines with J gene TRBJ1-1, with 7 bases lining up with TRBD1. The sequencing sample was made of sorted CD4+, CD8+, or CD8+CD57+ T cells (not recorded which) from PBMCs. CDR3 protein: CASSDIGGADTEAFF. The DNA for the CDR3 is TGTGCCAGCAGTGATATAGGGGGCGCGGACACTGAAGCTTTCTTT.